This T cell receptor beta chain stems from a study of blood T cell repertoires in COVID-19. Study-wide context: From the United States, Italy and Spain came samples of acute and convalescent COVID-19.

V lost 0 bases, J lost 3 bases, and 2 bases stayed unmatched. The CDR3 loop spans 15 amino acids. Germline V CDR1 and CDR2: KGHSY, FQNENV. Measured with immunoSEQ multiplex PCR; TCRdb has only the in-frame clones, and not every one. The sample consists of roughly 100,000 clones, approximately 88% of them appearing once. The chain couples TRBV16 to TRBJ1-5; 7 positions match TRBD1. Sequencing used peripheral blood. This clonotype was sampled from an older woman with acute or convalescent COVID-19. The CDR3 DNA reads TGTGCCAGCAGCCAATCAGGGGGCCACAATCAGCCCCAGCATTTT. This encodes CASSQSGGHNQPQHF.